The 23 T cell receptor beta chains given below trace back to one sample, sequenced in a study of radiotherapy plus CTLA-4 blockade in lung cancer. The assay was immunoSEQ multiplex PCR, and TCRdb's table has in-frame clones only and misses some. The sample has 90,000 to 130,000 clones; 70% to 85% are singletons. Sequencing was performed on peripheral blood, taken from a patient treated with radiotherapy plus ipilimumab. The receptor source for this set is a human donor with non-small cell lung cancer that progressed on radiotherapy plus ipilimumab. Some clones in this sample may be carry-over from other donors' samples.

The chain recombines TRBV5-1 with TRBJ1-1; 7 nucleotides agree with TRBD1. This CDR3 has 14 amino acids. V was clipped by 0 bases and J by 4 bases; unmatched bases: 3. In germline, CDR1 is SGHRS, CDR2 YFSETQ. The CDR3 bases are TGCGCCAGCAGCTTGGAGGGGACAGCCACTGAAGCTTTCTTT. Translating it yields CASSLEGTATEAFF.

V usage is TRBV28 and J usage is TRBJ1-2; weak D call: TRBD1 (5 bases). Germline V gene lookup returns CDR1 MDHEN and CDR2 SYDVKM. The CDR3 extends over 16 amino acids. Trimming removed 4 bases from V and 3 bases from J, with 18 bases in between. The CDR3 DNA is TGTGCCAGCAGTTCCGTTGGGGCCGGCGTTTACTATGGCTACACCTTC. It translates to CASSSVGAGVYYGYTF.

This chain uses TRBV25-1 with TRBJ2-7; D remains unclear. Per the germline V gene, CDR1 is MGHDK and CDR2 is SYGVNS. CDR3 length: 13 amino acids. The V and J ends lost 4 bases and 0 bases respectively, with 7 bases between them. DNA for the CDR3: TGTGCCAGCAGTGGTTCAGACTCCTACGAGCAGTACTTC. It codes for CASSGSDSYEQYF.

The genes are TRBV6-5 and TRBJ1-1; maybe TRBD1 (6 bases). The CDR3 spans 16 residues. CDR1 and CDR2 from the germline V gene are MNHEY and SVGAGI. V lost 3 bases and J 1 base, leaving 15 bases between the germline ends. The CDR3 region has the DNA TGTGCCAGCAGTTATACCGGGACAATTCCGAACACTGAAGCTTTCTTT. It specifies CASSYTGTIPNTEAFF.

The chain combines TRBV10-3 with TRBJ2-3; TRBD2 matches 14 bases. The V gene's germline CDR1 is ENHRY and CDR2 SYGVKD. The CDR3 length is 15 residues. The V segment lost 4 bases and the J segment 7 bases; nucleotides outside the gene matches: 4. CDR3 coding DNA: TGTGCCATCAGTGGGGGGACTAGCGGGGGACATACGCAGTATTTT. The encoded protein is CAISGGTSGGHTQYF.

The chain links TRBV6-5 to TRBJ2-1; D is uncertain. V lost 7 bases to trimming and J lost 3 bases, with 4 bases between them. Germline-derived CDR1 and CDR2 are MNHEY and SVGAGI. The CDR3 covers 11 residues. CDR3 amino acids: CASTNYNEQFF. CDR3 in DNA: TGTGCCAGCACCAACTACAATGAGCAGTTCTTC.

V usage is TRBV4-3 and J usage is TRBJ2-7; D is uncertain. Trimming left V 0 bases short and J 7 bases short, with 13 bases between. Per the germline V gene, CDR1 is LGHNA and CDR2 is YSLEER. The CDR3 contains 14 residues. The CDR3 nucleotides read TGCGCCAGCAGCCAAGATTTTTCGAGTGGTGAGCAGTACTTC. The encoded protein is CASSQDFSSGEQYF.

The chain uses TRBV30 and TRBJ1-1, with a tentative D call TRBD1 (6 bases). This CDR3 is built from 13 residues. Per germline, CDR1 GTSNPN and CDR2 SVGIG (reference sequence). V lost 7 bases, J lost 4 bases, and 16 bases lay in between. The CDR3 nucleotides read TGTGCCTCTAACCAGGGGAAGGTCACTGAAGCTTTCTTT. It specifies CASNQGKVTEAFF.

In its sample, this clone was seen a few times. The gene calls are TRBV10-3 and TRBJ1-2; TRBD1 agrees at 9 bases. CDR3 length equals 14 residues. Germline-derived CDR1 and CDR2 are ENHRY and SYGVKD. V trimming: 6 bases; J trimming: 6 bases; junction bases outside the gene matches: 8. As DNA, the CDR3 is TGTGCCATCAGCCGACAGGGGGAGTTAGATGGCTACACCTTC. Translated: CAISRQGELDGYTF.

The gene calls are TRBV11-3 and TRBJ2-1; no reliable D call. Germline loops: CDR1 SGHNT, CDR2 YENEEA. Trimming cost V 1 base and J 10 bases, with 11 bases left between them. The CDR3 spans 13 residues. The chain's CDR3 is CASSLVDFPEQFF. DNA of the CDR3: TGTGCCAGCAGCTTAGTTGACTTCCCCGAGCAGTTCTTC.

There are a few counts of this clone. The chain employs TRBV4-2 and TRBJ1-2; 8 nucleotides align to TRBD1. CDR3 size: 17 residues. J lost 5 bases, V lost 3 bases, and 14 bases had no gene match. Germline V gene data show CDR1 as LGHNA and CDR2 as YNFKEQ. The CDR3 loop is CASSQNGQGLSQYGYTF. Written as DNA, the CDR3 is TGTGCCAGCAGCCAGAATGGACAGGGTCTCTCGCAATATGGCTACACCTTC.

The chain has TRBV2 and TRBJ1-1, with D perhaps matching TRBD1 (5 bases). V lost 6 bases and J lost 2, with 13 bases in between. Germline V CDR1 and CDR2: SNHLY, FYNNEI. CDR3 length equals 14 residues. The CDR3 bases are TGTGCCAGCAGGATAGATGGGACCAACACTGAAGCTTTCTTT. Amino acid sequence: CASRIDGTNTEAFF.

The chain is built from TRBV4-3 and TRBJ1-6; D is possibly TRBD1 (5 bases). Trimming pared 6 bases from V and 7 bases from J, leaving 19 bases between. The germline CDR1 and CDR2 sequences are LGHNA and YSLEER. CDR3 length: 16 residues. CDR3 nucleotides: TGCGCCAGCAGTAGTCTGGGGGGGATCGTGAATTCACCCCTCCACTTT. Translated: CASSSLGGIVNSPLHF.

The V and J genes are TRBV2 and TRBJ1-5, with TRBD1 identical over 9 bases. CDR1 SNHLY and CDR2 FYNNEI come from the germline V gene. This CDR3 comprises 16 residues. V shed 9 bases and J 1 base; nucleotides not matched to a gene: 10. The CDR3 DNA follows: TGTGCCAGTCGCTTACAGGGGGCGGAAAGCAATCAGCCCCAGCATTTT. Translated, it gives CASRLQGAESNQPQHF.

The gene calls are TRBV5-4 and TRBJ1-1; 10 nucleotides align to TRBD1. The CDR3 is made up of 17 amino acids. CDR1 is SGHNT and CDR2 is YYREEE in the germline V gene (reference sequence). Losses at the gene ends were 0 bases for V and 0 bases for J; bases not matched to a gene: 5. The CDR3 DNA reads as TGTGCCAGCAGCTTGGCCCCGGGACAGGGGATGAACACTGAAGCTTTCTTT. This sequence encodes CASSLAPGQGMNTEAFF.

This clone was detected only once. The chain combines TRBV27 with TRBJ2-7; tentatively, D is TRBD2 (7 bases). Trimming cost V 7 bases and J 6 bases, with 19 bases left between them. Germline CDR1 MNHEY, CDR2 SMNVEV (reference sequence). The CDR3 contains 14 residues. The CDR3, as DNA: TGTGCCAGCACACTGTTGGGGGGGGCGGGCGAGCAGTACTTC. Residues: CASTLLGGAGEQYF.

The chain has TRBV6-5 and TRBJ2-7; D is possibly TRBD1 (5 bases). Deletions cut 5 bases from V and 2 bases from J, with 13 bases between. The V gene's germline CDR1 is MNHEY and CDR2 SVGAGI. The CDR3 extends over 14 amino acids. CDR3 amino acids: CASSRGATAYEQYF. CDR3 coding DNA: TGTGCCAGCAGTAGAGGAGCGACAGCCTACGAGCAGTACTTC.

The chain employs TRBV5-1 and TRBJ2-2; D is perhaps TRBD2 (5 bases). The germline V and J ends were trimmed by 0 bases and 4 bases, with 19 bases remaining between them. This CDR3 has 18 amino acids. Germline CDR1 reads SGHRS; CDR2 reads YFSETQ. The CDR3 DNA reads TGCGCCAGCAGCTTGGTTACGCGGGCGGCTCAGGCCACCGGGGAGCTGTTTTTT. Protein product: CASSLVTRAAQATGELFF.

The chain joins TRBV7-2 to TRBJ2-1; D unclear. CDR3 length equals 14 residues. V lost 1 base and J 4 bases, leaving 8 bases between the germline ends. Germline assignment: CDR1 SGHTA and CDR2 FQGNSA. CDR3 nucleotide sequence: TGTGCCAGCAGCTTAGTCTCCCCATACAATGAGCAGTTCTTC. Protein sequence: CASSLVSPYNEQFF.

This chain links TRBV6-5 with TRBJ2-7, with TRBD1 as a possible D gene (6 bases). Germline CDR1 is MNHEY and CDR2 is SVGAGI. V lost 2 bases and J lost 3, with 14 bases in between. The CDR3 loop spans 15 amino acids. The CDR3 sequence: CASSYVAGAIYEQYF. The CDR3 DNA reads TGTGCCAGCAGTTACGTGGCAGGGGCCATCTACGAGCAGTACTTC.

This chain joins TRBV6-5 and TRBJ2-1; D gene uncertain. CDR1 is MNHEY and CDR2 is SVGAGI in the germline V gene. The ends were cut back, 2 bases at V and 4 bases at J, with 9 bases in the middle. The CDR3 runs to 14 residues. The CDR3 sequence: CASSYTTVYNEQFF. For the CDR3, the DNA is TGTGCCAGCAGTTACACTACAGTGTACAATGAGCAGTTCTTC.

The genes are TRBV4-2 and TRBJ1-1; D remains unclear. V dropped 5 bases and J dropped 4 bases, with 5 bases sitting between them. The CDR3 has 11 residues. Per the germline V gene, CDR1 is LGHNA and CDR2 is YNFKEQ. In DNA, the CDR3 is TGTGCCAGCAGCATTACCACTGAAGCTTTCTTT. Its translation is CASSITTEAFF.

This clone was seen only a few times. The rearrangement links TRBV11-2 to TRBJ1-1, with D uncertain. Looked up from germline, CDR1 is SGHAT and CDR2 is FQNNGV. The CDR3 is 16 amino acids. V was shortened by 0 bases and J by 1 base, with 12 bases between the two germline ends. CDR3 sequence (DNA): TGTGCCAGCAGCTTAGATTGGGGAAACAGGAACACTGAAGCTTTCTTT. Protein product: CASSLDWGNRNTEAFF. Filled out from reference TRBV11-2 and TRBJ1-1, the complete variable domain reads EAGVAQSPRYKIIEKRQSVAFWCNPISGHATLYWYQQILGQGPKLLIQFQNNGVVDDSQLPKDRFSAERLKGVDSTLKIQPAKLEDSAVYLCASSLDWGNRNTEAFFGQGTRLTVV.